Following are 13 T cell receptor beta chains from one sample sequenced in a study of OX40 agonist ivuxolimab in advanced cancers. The assay was immunoSEQ multiplex PCR, and TCRdb's table has in-frame clones only and misses some. The profile shows 91,000 or so clones, approximately 94% of them singletons. The starting material was CD4+ or CD8+ T cells sorted from blood, obtained in a trial of the OX40 agonist ivuxolimab. All receptors come from an adult with an advanced solid tumor such as melanoma, head and neck, liver or kidney cancer.

The chain couples TRBV27 to TRBJ2-7; the D call may be TRBD1 or TRBD2 (6 bases each). Trimming stripped 1 base from V and 7 bases from J, with 11 bases between. The germline V gene has CDR1 MNHEY and CDR2 SMNVEV (reference sequence). The CDR3 is made up of 13 amino acids. CDR3 sequence (DNA): TGTGCCAGCAGTTTATACAGGGCGGGGGAGCAGTACTTC. Amino acids: CASSLYRAGEQYF.

The chain links TRBV6-1 to TRBJ2-2; TRBD2 agrees at 7 bases. V lost 7 bases, J lost 4 bases, and 6 bases stayed unmatched. From germline, CDR1 is MNHNS and CDR2 SASEGT. This CDR3 has 14 amino acids. The CDR3 DNA sequence: TGTGCCAGCATTGGGGGGGTGGCCACCGGGGAGCTGTTTTTT. Translation: CASIGGVATGELFF.

V and J are TRBV28 and TRBJ1-3; TRBD1 might be the D (6 bases). The germline V and J ends were trimmed by 6 bases and 4 bases, with 10 bases remaining between them. There are 13 residues in the CDR3. Germline loops: CDR1 MDHEN, CDR2 SYDVKM. CDR3 in amino acids: CASRQGYGNTIYF. As DNA, the CDR3 is TGTGCCAGCAGGCAGGGGTACGGAAACACCATATATTTT.

V usage is TRBV7-9 and J usage is TRBJ2-7; D might be TRBD1 or TRBD2, each matching 5 bases. V lost 4 bases, J lost 1 base, and 14 bases lay in between. There are 15 residues in the CDR3. Germline CDR1 and CDR2: SEHNR and FQNEAQ (reference sequence). The CDR3 region has the DNA TGTGCCAGCAGCTCTGGGACGGACCTTTCCTACGAGCAGTACTTC. As protein: CASSSGTDLSYEQYF.

The J gene is TRBJ2-3, the V gene TRBV5-1; 9 bases map to TRBD2. This CDR3 has 16 amino acids. Losses at the gene ends were 3 bases for V and 3 bases for J; bases not matched to a gene: 8. From germline, CDR1 is SGHRS and CDR2 YFSETQ. CDR3: CASSSGTLAGTDTQYF. The CDR3 nucleotides are TGCGCCAGCAGCTCGGGCACTCTAGCGGGAACAGATACGCAGTATTTT.

This chain uses TRBV15 with TRBJ1-1; 9 positions agree with TRBD1. V lost 4 bases and J lost 2; bases outside the gene matches: 5. This CDR3 is 15 amino acids long. Germline lookup yields CDR1 LNHNV and CDR2 YYDKDF (reference sequence). This CDR3 is CATSTEGQGNTEAFF. The CDR3, as DNA: TGTGCCACCAGCACCGAGGGACAGGGAAACACTGAAGCTTTCTTT. The whole variable domain, remainder taken from reference TRBV15 and TRBJ1-1, is DAMVIQNPRYQVTQFGKPVTLSCSQTLNHNVMYWYQQKSSQAPKLLFHYYDKDFNNEADTPDNFQSRRPNTSFCFLDIRSPGLGDTAMYLCATSTEGQGNTEAFFGQGTRLTVV.

The CDR3 loop reads CASSPSRDTYEQYF. As DNA, the CDR3 is TGTGCCAGCTCACCCAGCAGGGATACCTACGAGCAGTACTTC. This chain links TRBV18 with TRBJ2-7; tentative D call: TRBD1 (5 bases). The CDR3 is 14 amino acids. The V and J ends lost 3 bases and 2 bases respectively, with 11 bases between them. CDR1 is KGHSH and CDR2 is LQKENI in the germline V gene.

V gene TRBV5-1 combines with J gene TRBJ2-3; D is uncertain. CDR3 size: 15 residues. Deletions cut 2 bases from V and 0 bases from J, with 10 bases between. Looked up from germline, CDR1 is SGHRS and CDR2 is YFSETQ. The CDR3 DNA follows: TGCGCCAGCAGCTTTCGGACGCCGAGCACAGATACGCAGTATTTT. This gives the protein CASSFRTPSTDTQYF.

CDR3 loop: CSAEAGGEEKLFF. CDR3 in DNA: TGCAGCGCCGAGGCGGGGGGGGAGGAAAAACTGTTTTTT. J is TRBJ1-4 and V is TRBV29-1, with a tentative D call TRBD1 (5 bases). Germline CDR1 SQVTM, CDR2 ANQGSEA. Trimming removed 7 bases from V and 8 bases from J, with 17 bases in between. This CDR3 has 13 amino acids.

The rearrangement joins TRBV5-1 to TRBJ1-6; TRBD1 is a possible D gene (6 bases). Trimming pared 2 bases from V and 8 bases from J, leaving 17 bases between. Germline lookup yields CDR1 SGHRS and CDR2 YFSETQ. The CDR3 is 16 amino acids. The CDR3 region is CASSFIRGEGDSPLHF. CDR3 DNA: TGCGCCAGCAGCTTTATTCGGGGTGAGGGGGATTCACCCCTCCACTTT.

This chain uses TRBV7-6 with TRBJ2-1, with D perhaps TRBD2 (6 bases). The CDR3 is 17 residues long. Germline CDR1 reads SGHVS; CDR2 reads FNYEAQ. V dropped 4 bases and J dropped 9 bases, with 25 bases sitting between them. In DNA, the CDR3 is TGTGCCAGCAGCTCAAGTGGGTCTCCCTTCGGGGAGGCTGAGCAGTTCTTC. It is translated as CASSSSGSPFGEAEQFF.

The chain joins TRBV27 to TRBJ1-6; no clear D gene. In germline, CDR1 is MNHEY, CDR2 SMNVEV (reference sequence). The CDR3 totals 14 residues. V gave up 5 bases and J gave up 3 bases, with 8 bases separating them. The CDR3 nucleotides read TGTGCCAGCAGTGCCGGCGTCTATAATTCACCCCTCCACTTT. Residues: CASSAGVYNSPLHF.

The V call is TRBV6-1, the J call TRBJ1-1; no reliable D call. This CDR3 comprises 13 residues. V dropped 1 base and J dropped 1 base, with 4 bases sitting between them. Germline V CDR1 and CDR2: MNHNS, SASEGT. CDR3 DNA: TGTGCCAGCAGTGAAGTGGGGAACACTGAAGCTTTCTTT. Its protein product is CASSEVGNTEAFF.